Sequencing of this T cell receptor (beta chain) was carried out in a study of Ad26.COV2.S vaccination and SARS-CoV-2 variants. Study context: Ad26.COV2.S shots went into the muscle once or twice, 56 days apart.

Worth noting for this clone: Its matching antigen is unknown.

The method was immunoSEQ multiplex PCR; TCRdb's version includes in-frame clones alone and lacks a portion of them. This table holds 350,000 to 500,000 clones, roughly nine tenths found once. Treatment described: around 19 received Ad26.COV2.S at low or high dose, single or two shots; five or six received placebo; per-sample allocation not given. Each sample was drawn 63 days after the first injection (of vaccine or placebo). Study-level points and caveats: Total T cell responses were possibly underestimated by TCR breadth and depth analyses. Reported findings describe substantial breadth in spike-specific CD8+ and CD4+ T cell responses following vaccination. Vaccine recipients and placebo recipients showed similar non-spike TCR breadth.

Trimming took 3 bases from V and 14 from J; bases not matched to a gene: 15. The CDR3 is 15 residues long. Per the germline V gene, CDR1 is KGHSH and CDR2 is LQKENI. The chain uses TRBV18 and TRBJ2-1; the match to TRBD1 covers 8 bases. This sample comprised peripheral blood, obtained in a trial of Ad26.COV2.S vaccine versus placebo. This clonotype was sampled from a person between 18 and 65 years old who received the Ad26.COV2.S COVID-19 vaccine or a placebo. CDR3 in DNA: TGTGCCAGCTCACCCAGTTGGGACAGGCAAAGAGTCGAGTTCTTC. Protein sequence: CASSPSWDRQRVEFF.